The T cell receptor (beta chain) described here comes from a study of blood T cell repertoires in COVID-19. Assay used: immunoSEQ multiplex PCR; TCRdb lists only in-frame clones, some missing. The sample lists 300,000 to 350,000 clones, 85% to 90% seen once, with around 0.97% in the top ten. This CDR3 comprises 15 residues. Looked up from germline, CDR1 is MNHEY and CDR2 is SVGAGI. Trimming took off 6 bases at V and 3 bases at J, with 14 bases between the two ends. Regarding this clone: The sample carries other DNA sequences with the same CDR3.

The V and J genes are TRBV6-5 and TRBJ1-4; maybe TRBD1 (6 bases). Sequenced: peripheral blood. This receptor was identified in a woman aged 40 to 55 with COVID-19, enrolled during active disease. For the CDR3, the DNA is TGTGCCAGCAGGCAATCCGGGACACCTAATGAAAAACTGTTTTTT. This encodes CASRQSGTPNEKLFF.